This TCR beta chain was sequenced for a study of cytomegalovirus exposure and HLA in healthy donors. Overall study: There were 117 million unique TCR beta sequences, drawn from approximately 190 million T cells, in an earlier analysis. Study-wide results and caveats: Previous analysis showed most TCR beta V segments were productive about 90% or about 30% of the time.

PCR was performed using 60 Vbeta and 13 Jbeta primers. TCRdb's table, derived via immunoSEQ multiplex PCR, lists solely in-frame clones and lacks some. This sample yields around 100,000 clones, of which 65% to 75% are seen a single time; around 4.9% belongs to the top ten. In its sample, this clone was seen a few times. Its antigen is currently unknown. This CDR3 contains 16 residues. Trimming pared 5 bases from V and 0 bases from J, leaving 15 bases between. CDR1 and CDR2 from the germline V gene are SNHLY and FYNNEI. The genes are TRBV2 and TRBJ2-3, with D possibly matching TRBD1 (6 bases). The specimen sequenced was PBMCs. This TCR derives from a man aged 30 to 39 in good health and CMV-seropositive. The CDR3 here is CASSRTDTSSTDTQYF. CDR3 nucleotide sequence: TGTGCCAGCAGTCGGACAGATACCTCTAGCACAGATACGCAGTATTTT. Drawing the rest from reference TRBV2 and TRBJ2-3, the complete variable domain is EPEVTQTPSHQVTQMGQEVILRCVPISNHLYFYWYRQILGQKVEFLVSFYNNEISEKSEIFDDQFSVERPDGSNFTLKIRSTKLEDSAMYFCASSRTDTSSTDTQYFGPGTRLTVL.